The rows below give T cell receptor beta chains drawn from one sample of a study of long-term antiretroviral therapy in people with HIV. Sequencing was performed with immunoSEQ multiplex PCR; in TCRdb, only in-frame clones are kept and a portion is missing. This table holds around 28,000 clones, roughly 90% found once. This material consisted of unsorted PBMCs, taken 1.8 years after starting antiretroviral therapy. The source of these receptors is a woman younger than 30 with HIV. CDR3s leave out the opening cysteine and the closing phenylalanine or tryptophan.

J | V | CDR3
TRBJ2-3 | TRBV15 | ATSTTPTAVATDTQY
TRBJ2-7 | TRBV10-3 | AISGATSGTSYEQY
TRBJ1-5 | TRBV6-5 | AIGEPYQPQH
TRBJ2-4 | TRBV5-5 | ASSWDGNIQY
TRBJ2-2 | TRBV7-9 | ASSWGGDTGELF
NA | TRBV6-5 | ASSRSGIPSYEQY
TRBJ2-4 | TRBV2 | ASSDGLLAKNIQY
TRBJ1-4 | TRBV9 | ASSVDQGLTNEKLF
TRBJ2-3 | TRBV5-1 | ASVEELSVDTQY
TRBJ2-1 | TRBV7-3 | ASSLGDLPYNEQF
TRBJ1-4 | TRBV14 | ASSQSGGKFEKLF
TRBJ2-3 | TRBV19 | ASSHLAGPSTDTQY
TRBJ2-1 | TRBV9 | ASSVEKEQF
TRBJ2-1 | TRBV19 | ASSSGQPNEQF
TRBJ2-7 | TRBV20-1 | SAHTSGNQY
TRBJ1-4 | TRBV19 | ASSIDLRGAHEKLF
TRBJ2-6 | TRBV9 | ASSLGTLGANVLT
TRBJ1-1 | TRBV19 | ASSIDTATEAF
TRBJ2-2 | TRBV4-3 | ASSQDSGSPGELF
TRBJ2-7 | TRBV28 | ASNGLAGSGEQY
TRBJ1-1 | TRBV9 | ASSVGHRVEAF
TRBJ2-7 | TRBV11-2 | ASSLGASGRNEQY
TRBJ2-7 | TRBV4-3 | ASSQEGTSGYEQY
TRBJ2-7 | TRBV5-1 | ASSLEGGRAKYEQY
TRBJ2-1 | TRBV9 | ASSVELAGVGNEQF
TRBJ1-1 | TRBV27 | ASSFGSLNTEAF
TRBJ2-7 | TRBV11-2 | ASSLAGSTYEQY
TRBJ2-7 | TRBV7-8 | ASSSRPGTSTYEQY
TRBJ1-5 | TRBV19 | ASSIQGRNQPQH
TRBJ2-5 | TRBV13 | ASSLGQWQTQY
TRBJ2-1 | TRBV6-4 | ASSSGGVGTSGGYEQF
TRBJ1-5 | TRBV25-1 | ASSERPGSQPQH
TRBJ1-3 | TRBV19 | ATNSRAAGPGNTIY
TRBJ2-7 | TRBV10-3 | AISESKGPESTYEQY
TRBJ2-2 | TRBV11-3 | ASTPLPSENTGELF
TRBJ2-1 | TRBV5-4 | ASSPRTGVGNEQF
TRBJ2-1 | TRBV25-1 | ASSERDTPYNEQF
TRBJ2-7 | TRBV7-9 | ASSSTSGSGNEQY
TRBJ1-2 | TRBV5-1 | ASSLAGEGYGYT
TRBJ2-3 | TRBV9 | ASSVRGLAGATDTQY
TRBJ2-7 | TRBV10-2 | ASTSLAGGHYEQY
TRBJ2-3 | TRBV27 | ASSLSVVTDTQY
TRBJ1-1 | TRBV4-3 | ASSQAGNTEAF
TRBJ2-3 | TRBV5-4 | ASSLKRGQLSRTDTQY
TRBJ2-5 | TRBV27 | ASSLYQETQY
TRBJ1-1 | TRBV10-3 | AISATRLVGGPFEAF
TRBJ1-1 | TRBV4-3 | ASSQGGGAF
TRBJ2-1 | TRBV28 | ASSSGQGWYNEQF
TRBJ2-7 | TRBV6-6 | ASSYSRLGGEQY
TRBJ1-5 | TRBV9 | ASSGGGNQPQH